The rows below give T cell receptor beta chains drawn from one sample of a study of patients and donors after allogeneic stem cell transplantation. MiXCR was run by TCRdb on the RT-PCR reads, yielding one entry per CDR3 protein. The table lists 200,000 to 250,000 distinct CDR3 sequences, 14% of them singletons. Sample: blood, either unsorted or a sorted T cell fraction (not recorded which). The source of these receptors is a human donor who was either an allogeneic HSCT recipient or a stem cell or donor lymphocyte infusion donor (not recorded which). It is not recorded whose cells these are; they may come from a transplant donor. The CDR3 runs from the conserved cysteine through the conserved F or W. Fields, in order: D gene, J gene, V gene, clone size, CDR3 protein. The D gene is left open where the match is weak. Clone size is not always given. Where it is, it says once, few, many or a class for expanded clones.

>TRBD1|TRBJ1-2|TRBV15|few
CATSPDRAYGYTF
>-|TRBJ2-1|TRBV5-8|few
CASSFRGTGYNEQFF
>TRBD2|TRBJ2-7|TRBV27|few
CASSPRDYGYEQYF
>-|TRBJ1-3|TRBV12-3/TRBV12-4|many
CASSLQGYSGNTIYF
>-|TRBJ1-4|TRBV2|-
CASSVRGGVEKLFF
>-|TRBJ1-1|TRBV12-3/TRBV12-4|-
CARIPGRRDTEAFF
>-|TRBJ2-1|TRBV6-6|many
CASSYSMYYEQFF
>TRBD1|TRBJ2-3|TRBV27|few
CASSRLKRDRVSTDTQYF
>-|TRBJ2-3|TRBV7-2|many
CASVPRGSTDTQYF
>-|TRBJ1-2|TRBV29-1|few
CSAWGASYTF
>TRBD2|TRBJ2-1|TRBV27|few
CASVYSGGARNEQFF
>-|TRBJ1-5|TRBV24-1|many
CATSEGQGQPQHF
>-|TRBJ2-3|TRBV7-9|-
CASSPGTGMDTQYF